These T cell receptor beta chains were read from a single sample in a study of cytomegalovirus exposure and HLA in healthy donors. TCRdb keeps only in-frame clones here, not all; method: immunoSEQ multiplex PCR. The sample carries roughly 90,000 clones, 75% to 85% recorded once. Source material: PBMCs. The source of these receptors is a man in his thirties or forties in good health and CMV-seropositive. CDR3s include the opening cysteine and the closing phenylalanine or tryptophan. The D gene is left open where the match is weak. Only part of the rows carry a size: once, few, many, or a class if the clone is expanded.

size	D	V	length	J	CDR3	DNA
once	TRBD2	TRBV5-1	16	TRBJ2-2	CASSSGGGSNTGELFF	TGCGCCAGCAGCTCGGGAGGGGGTTCGAACACCGGGGAGCTGTTTTTT
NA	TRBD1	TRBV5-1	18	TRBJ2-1	CASSFGQGAISLYNEQFF	TGCGCCAGCAGCTTTGGACAGGGGGCGATTAGTTTGTACAATGAGCAGTTCTTC
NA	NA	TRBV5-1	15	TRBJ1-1	CASSLSAVSGSEAFF	TGCGCCAGCAGCTTGTCGGCGGTATCGGGGTCCGAAGCTTTCTTT
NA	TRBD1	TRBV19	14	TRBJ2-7	CASRDRGWFDEQYF	TGTGCCAGTCGAGACAGGGGTTGGTTCGACGAGCAGTACTTC
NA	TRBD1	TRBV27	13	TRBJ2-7	CASRRQGVYEQYF	TGTGCCAGCAGGAGACAGGGGGTATACGAGCAGTACTTC
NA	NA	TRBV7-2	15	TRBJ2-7	CASSLTRAPSYEQYF	TGTGCCAGCAGCTTAACCAGGGCCCCCTCCTACGAGCAGTACTTC
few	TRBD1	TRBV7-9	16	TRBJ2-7	CASSPGVGTGYYEQYF	TGTGCCAGCAGCCCCGGCGTTGGGACAGGCTACTACGAGCAGTACTTC
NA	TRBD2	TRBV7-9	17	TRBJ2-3	CASSLTGLAGELGTQYF	TGTGCCAGCAGCTTGACGGGACTAGCGGGAGAGTTAGGTACGCAGTATTTT
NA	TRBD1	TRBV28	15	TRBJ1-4	CASSLQTGGLEKLFF	TGTGCCAGCAGTTTGCAGACAGGGGGGCTTGAAAAACTGTTTTTT
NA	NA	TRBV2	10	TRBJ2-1	CASGGEPSVF	TGTGCCAGCGGTGGGGAGCCCAGCGTCTTC
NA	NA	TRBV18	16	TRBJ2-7	CASSPVPRASSYEQYF	TGTGCCAGCTCACCAGTCCCCAGGGCGAGCTCCTACGAGCAGTACTTC
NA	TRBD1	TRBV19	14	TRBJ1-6	CASLKTGERGPLHF	TGTGCCAGCCTAAAGACAGGGGAAAGGGGACCCCTCCACTTT
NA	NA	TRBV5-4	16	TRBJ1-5	CASSVAGASEGQPQHF	TGTGCCAGCAGCGTCGCAGGGGCGAGTGAGGGTCAGCCCCAGCATTTT
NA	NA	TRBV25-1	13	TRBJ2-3	CATQQGWADTQYF	TGTGCCACCCAACAGGGCTGGGCAGATACGCAGTATTTT
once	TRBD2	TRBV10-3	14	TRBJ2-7	CAISEREGSYEQYF	TGTGCCATCAGTGAAAGGGAGGGCTCCTACGAGCAGTACTTC
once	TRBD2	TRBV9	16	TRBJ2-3	CASSVVAGGMADTQYF	TGTGCCAGCAGCGTAGTAGCGGGAGGGATGGCAGATACGCAGTATTTT
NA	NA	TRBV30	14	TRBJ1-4	CAWTATGPNEKLFF	TGTGCCTGGACCGCGACAGGCCCTAATGAAAAACTGTTTTTT
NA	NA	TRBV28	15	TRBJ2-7	CASSLALAVAHEQYF	TGTGCCAGCAGTTTGGCTCTAGCCGTAGCCCACGAGCAGTACTTC
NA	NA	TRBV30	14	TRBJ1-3	CAWTPPPGGNTIYF	TGTGCCTGGACTCCACCCCCAGGGGGAAACACCATATATTTT
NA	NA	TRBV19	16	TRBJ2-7	CASSPNARTIVGEQYF	TGTGCCAGTAGTCCCAACGCGCGGACAATCGTTGGCGAGCAGTACTTC
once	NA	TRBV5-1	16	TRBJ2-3	CASSLRSSGGTDTQYF	TGCGCCAGCAGCTTGAGGTCGTCGGGTGGCACAGATACGCAGTATTTT
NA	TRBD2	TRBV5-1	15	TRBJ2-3	CASSTTSGSTDTQYF	TGCGCCAGCAGCACAACTAGCGGTAGCACAGATACGCAGTATTTT
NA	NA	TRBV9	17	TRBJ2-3	CASSVMPSTKYTDTQYF	TGTGCCAGCAGCGTCATGCCATCCACAAAATACACAGATACGCAGTATTTT
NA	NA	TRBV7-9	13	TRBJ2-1	CASSYPARGEQFF	TGTGCCAGCAGCTACCCGGCGCGCGGTGAGCAGTTCTTC
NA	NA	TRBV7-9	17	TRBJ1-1	CASSLTGTIIRNTEAFF	TGTGCCAGCAGCTTAACAGGGACGATTATTAGGAACACTGAAGCTTTCTTT
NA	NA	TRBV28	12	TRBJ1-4	CASSFPGEKLFF	TGTGCCAGCAGTTTCCCGGGGGAAAAACTGTTTTTT
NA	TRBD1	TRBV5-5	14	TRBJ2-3	CASSPDRGTDTQYF	TGTGCCAGCAGCCCAGACAGGGGAACAGATACGCAGTATTTT
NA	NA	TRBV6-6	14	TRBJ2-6	CASSDTSGVNVLTF	TGTGCCAGCAGTGACACTAGTGGGGTCAACGTCCTGACTTTC
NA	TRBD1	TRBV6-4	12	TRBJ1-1	CASRGQDRQAFF	TGTGCCAGCAGAGGACAGGACCGGCAAGCTTTCTTT
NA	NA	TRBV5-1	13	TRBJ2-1	CASRNTGLDEQFF	TGCGCCAGCAGGAATACAGGGTTGGATGAGCAGTTCTTC
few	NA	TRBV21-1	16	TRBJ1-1	CASSKTGGALNTEAFF	TGTGCCAGCAGCAAGACAGGGGGCGCGTTGAACACTGAAGCTTTCTTT
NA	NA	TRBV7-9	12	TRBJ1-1	CASSLGPTGAFF	TGTGCCAGCAGCTTAGGACCCACGGGGGCTTTCTTT
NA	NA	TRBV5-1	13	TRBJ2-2	CASSFRGTGELFF	TGCGCCAGCAGTTTTAGAGGGACCGGGGAGCTGTTTTTT
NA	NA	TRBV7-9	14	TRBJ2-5	CASRQSSGQETQYF	TGTGCCAGCAGACAGTCGAGCGGTCAAGAGACCCAGTACTTC
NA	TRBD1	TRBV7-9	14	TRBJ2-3	CAITSGTGTDTQYF	TGTGCCATCACCTCCGGGACAGGCACAGATACGCAGTATTTT
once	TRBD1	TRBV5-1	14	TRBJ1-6	CASSTGQQNSPLHF	TGCGCCAGCAGCACGGGACAGCAGAATTCACCCCTCCACTTT
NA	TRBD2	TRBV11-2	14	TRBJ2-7	CASSFTSGSYEQYF	TGTGCCAGCAGCTTTACTAGCGGGAGTTACGAGCAGTACTTC
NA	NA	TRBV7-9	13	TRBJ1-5	CASSQLDTQPQHF	TGTGCCAGCAGCCAATTGGACACTCAGCCCCAGCATTTT
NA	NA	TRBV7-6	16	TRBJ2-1	CASSLVFWTAYNEQFF	TGTGCCAGCAGCTTAGTGTTCTGGACAGCGTACAATGAGCAGTTCTTC
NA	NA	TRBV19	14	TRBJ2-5	CASSTAGLQETQYF	TGTGCCAGTAGTACCGCAGGGCTCCAAGAGACCCAGTACTTC
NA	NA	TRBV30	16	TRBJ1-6	CAWARKGAHGDSPLHF	TGTGCCTGGGCTAGGAAAGGGGCTCACGGTGATTCACCCCTCCACTTT
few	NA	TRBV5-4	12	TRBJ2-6	CASSLGANVLTF	TGTGCCAGCAGTCTGGGGGCCAACGTCCTGACTTTC